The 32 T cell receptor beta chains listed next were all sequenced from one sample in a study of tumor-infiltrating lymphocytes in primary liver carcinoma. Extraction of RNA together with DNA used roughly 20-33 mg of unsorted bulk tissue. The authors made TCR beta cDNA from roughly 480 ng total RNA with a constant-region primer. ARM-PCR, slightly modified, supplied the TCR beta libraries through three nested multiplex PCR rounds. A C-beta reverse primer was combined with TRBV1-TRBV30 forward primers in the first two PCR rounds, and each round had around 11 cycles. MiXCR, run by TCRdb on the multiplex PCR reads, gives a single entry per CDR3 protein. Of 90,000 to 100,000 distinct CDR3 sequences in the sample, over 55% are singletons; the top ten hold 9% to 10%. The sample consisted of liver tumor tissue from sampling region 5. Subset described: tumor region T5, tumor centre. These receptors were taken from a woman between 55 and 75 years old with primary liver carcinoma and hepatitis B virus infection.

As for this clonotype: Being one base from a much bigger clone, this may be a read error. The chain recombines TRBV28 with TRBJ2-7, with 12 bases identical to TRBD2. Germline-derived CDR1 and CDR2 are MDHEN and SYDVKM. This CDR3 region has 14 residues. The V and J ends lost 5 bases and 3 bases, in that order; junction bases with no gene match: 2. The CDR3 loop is CASSRTSGDYEQYF. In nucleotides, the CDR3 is TGTGCCAGCAGTCGGACTAGCGGGGACTACGAGCAGTACTTC.

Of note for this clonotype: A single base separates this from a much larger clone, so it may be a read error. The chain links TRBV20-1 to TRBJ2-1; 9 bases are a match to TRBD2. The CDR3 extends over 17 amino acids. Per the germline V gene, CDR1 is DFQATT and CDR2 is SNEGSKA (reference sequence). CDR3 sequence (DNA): TGCAGTGCTGTGGTAGCGGGAGACAGATCCCCCCCCAATGAGCAGTTGTTC. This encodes CSAVVAGDRSPPNEQLF.

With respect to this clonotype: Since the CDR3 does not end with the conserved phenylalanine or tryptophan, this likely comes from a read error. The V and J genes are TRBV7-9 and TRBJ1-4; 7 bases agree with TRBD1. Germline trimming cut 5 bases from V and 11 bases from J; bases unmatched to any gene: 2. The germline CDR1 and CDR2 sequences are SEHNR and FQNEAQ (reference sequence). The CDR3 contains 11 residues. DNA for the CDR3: TGTGCCAGCAGCCAGGGGGGTAAACTGTTTTTA. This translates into CASSQGGKLFL.

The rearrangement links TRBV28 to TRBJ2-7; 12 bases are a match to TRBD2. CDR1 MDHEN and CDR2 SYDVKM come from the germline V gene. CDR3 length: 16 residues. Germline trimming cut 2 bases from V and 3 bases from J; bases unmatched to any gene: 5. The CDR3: CASSLATSGRHYEQYF. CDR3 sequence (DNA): TGTGCCAGCAGTTTAGCCACTAGCGGGAGGCACTACGAGCAGTACTTC.

In nucleotides, the CDR3 is TGTCACAGCAGTTACTCGTTCGCTCGAACAGATACGCAGTATTTT. Translating gives CHSSYSFARTDTQYF. V and J are TRBV6-2 or TRBV6-3 and TRBJ2-3; D not certain. The CDR3 spans 15 residues. The germline CDR1 and CDR2 sequences are MNHEY and SVGEGT.

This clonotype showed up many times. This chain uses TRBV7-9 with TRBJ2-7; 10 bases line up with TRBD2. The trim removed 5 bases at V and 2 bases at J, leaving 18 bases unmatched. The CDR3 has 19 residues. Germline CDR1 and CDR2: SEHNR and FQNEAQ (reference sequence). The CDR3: CASSDTSPISGRLPYEQYF. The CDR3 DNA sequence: TGTGCCAGCAGCGACACAAGCCCTATTAGCGGGAGGCTTCCCTACGAGCAGTACTTC. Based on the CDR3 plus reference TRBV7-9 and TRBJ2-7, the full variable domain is DTGVSQNPRHKITKRGQNVTFRCDPISEHNRLYWYRQTLGQGPEFLTYFQNEAQLEKSRLLSDRFSAERPKGSFSTLEIQRTEQGDSAMYLCASSDTSPISGRLPYEQYFGPGTRLTVT.

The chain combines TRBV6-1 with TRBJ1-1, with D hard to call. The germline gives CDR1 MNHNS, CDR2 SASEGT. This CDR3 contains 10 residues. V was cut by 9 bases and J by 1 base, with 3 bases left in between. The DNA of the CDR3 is TGTGCCAGGGAGAACACTGAAGCTTTCTTT. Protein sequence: CARENTEAFF.

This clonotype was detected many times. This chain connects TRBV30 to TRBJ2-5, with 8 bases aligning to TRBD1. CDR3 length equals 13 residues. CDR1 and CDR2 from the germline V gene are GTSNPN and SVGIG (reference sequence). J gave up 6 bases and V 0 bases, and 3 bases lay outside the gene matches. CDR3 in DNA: TGTGCCTGGAGTGTAGACAGGGGAAAGACCCAGTACTTC. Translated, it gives CAWSVDRGKTQYF.

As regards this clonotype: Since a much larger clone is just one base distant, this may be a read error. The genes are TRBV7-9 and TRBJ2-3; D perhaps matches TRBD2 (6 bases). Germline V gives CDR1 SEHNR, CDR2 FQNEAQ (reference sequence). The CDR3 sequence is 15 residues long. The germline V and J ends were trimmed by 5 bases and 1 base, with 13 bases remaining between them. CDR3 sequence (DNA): TGTGCCAGCAGCCCGGACGGGAGACGCACAGATACGCAGTATTTT. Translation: CASSPDGRRTDTQYF.

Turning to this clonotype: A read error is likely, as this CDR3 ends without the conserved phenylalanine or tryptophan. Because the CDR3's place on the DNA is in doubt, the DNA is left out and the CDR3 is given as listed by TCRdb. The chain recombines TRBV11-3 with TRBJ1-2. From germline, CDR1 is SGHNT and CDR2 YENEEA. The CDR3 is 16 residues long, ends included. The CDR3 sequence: CASSLDLAITGYGHTL.

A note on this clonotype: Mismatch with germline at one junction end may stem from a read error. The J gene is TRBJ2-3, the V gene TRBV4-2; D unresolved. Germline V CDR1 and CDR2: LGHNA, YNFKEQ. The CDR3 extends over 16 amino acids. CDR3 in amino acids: CDSSQDVSGRTDTQYF. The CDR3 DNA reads TGTGACAGCAGCCAAGACGTTTCAGGCCGCACAGATACGCAGTATTTT.

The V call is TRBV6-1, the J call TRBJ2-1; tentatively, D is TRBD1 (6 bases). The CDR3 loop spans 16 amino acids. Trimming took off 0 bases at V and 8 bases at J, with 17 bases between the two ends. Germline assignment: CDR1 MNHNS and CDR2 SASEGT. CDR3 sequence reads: CASSEAPGTRGHEQFF. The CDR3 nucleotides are TGTGCCAGCAGTGAAGCGCCCGGGACAAGGGGCCATGAGCAGTTCTTC.

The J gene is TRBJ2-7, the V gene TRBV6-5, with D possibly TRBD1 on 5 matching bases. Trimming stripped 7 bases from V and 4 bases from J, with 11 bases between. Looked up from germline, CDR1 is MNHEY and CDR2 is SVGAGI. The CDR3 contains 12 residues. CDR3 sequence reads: CASTPRVYEQYF. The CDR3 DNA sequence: TGTGCCAGCACTCCCAGGGTTTACGAGCAGTACTTC.

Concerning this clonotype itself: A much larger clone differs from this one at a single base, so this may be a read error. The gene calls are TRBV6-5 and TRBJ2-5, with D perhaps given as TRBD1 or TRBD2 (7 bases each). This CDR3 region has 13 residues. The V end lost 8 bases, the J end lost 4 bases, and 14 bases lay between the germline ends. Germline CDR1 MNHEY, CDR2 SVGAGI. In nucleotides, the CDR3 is TGTGCCAGCCAGGGAGGGGGCACAGAGACCCAGTACTTC. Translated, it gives CASQGGGTETQYF.

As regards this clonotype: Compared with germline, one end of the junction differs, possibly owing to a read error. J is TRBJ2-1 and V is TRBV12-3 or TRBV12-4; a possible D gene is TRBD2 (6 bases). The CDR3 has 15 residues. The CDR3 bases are TGTGACAGCAGTTTGGCCCTAGCGACAGTCAATGATCAGTTCTTC. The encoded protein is CDSSLALATVNDQFF.

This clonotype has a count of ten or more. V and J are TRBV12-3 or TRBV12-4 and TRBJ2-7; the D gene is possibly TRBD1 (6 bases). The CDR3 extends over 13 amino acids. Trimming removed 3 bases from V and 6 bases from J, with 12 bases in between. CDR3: CASSFYGDTEQYF. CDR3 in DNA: TGTGCCAGCAGTTTTTATGGGGACACCGAGCAGTACTTC.

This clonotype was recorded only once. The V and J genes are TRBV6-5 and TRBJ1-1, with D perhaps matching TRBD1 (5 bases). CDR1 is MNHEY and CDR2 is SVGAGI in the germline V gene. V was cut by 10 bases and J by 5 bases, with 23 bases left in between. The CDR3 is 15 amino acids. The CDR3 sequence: CANRRSSGTGTEAFF. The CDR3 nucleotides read TGTGCCAACAGACGGTCATCGGGGACGGGTACTGAAGCTTTCTTT.

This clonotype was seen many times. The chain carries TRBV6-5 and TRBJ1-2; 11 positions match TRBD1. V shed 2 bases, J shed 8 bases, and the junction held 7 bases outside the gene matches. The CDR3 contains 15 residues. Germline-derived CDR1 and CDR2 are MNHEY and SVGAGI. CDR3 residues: CASSYQGGDRGGYTF. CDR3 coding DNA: TGTGCCAGCAGTTACCAAGGCGGGGACAGGGGGGGCTACACCTTC.

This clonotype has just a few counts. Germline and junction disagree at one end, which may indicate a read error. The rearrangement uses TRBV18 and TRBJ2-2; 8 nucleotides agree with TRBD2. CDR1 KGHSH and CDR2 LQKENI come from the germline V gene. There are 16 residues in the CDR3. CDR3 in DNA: TGTGCCAGCTCACCACCTAGCGGGGCGAGCAACGGGGAGCTGTTCTTT. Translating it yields CASSPPSGASNGELFF.

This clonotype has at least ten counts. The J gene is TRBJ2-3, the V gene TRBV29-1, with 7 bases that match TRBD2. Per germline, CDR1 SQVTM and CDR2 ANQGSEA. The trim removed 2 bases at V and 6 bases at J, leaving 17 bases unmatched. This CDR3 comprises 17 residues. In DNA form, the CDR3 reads TGCAGCGTTGAATGGGCCGGTGTAGCGGGCCTGGTGGATACGCAGTATTTT. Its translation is CSVEWAGVAGLVDTQYF.

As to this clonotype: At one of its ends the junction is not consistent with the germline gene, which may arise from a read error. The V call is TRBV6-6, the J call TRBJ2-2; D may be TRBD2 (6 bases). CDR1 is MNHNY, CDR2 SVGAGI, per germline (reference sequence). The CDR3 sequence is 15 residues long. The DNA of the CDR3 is TGTGTCAGCCTCGGGCCCAGCGGGTTAACCGGGGAGTTGTTTTTT. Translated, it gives CVSLGPSGLTGELFF.

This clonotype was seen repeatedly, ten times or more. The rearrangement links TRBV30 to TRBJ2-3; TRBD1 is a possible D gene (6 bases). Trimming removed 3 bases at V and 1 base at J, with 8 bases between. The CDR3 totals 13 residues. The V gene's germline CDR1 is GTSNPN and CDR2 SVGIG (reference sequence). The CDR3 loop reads CAWRQGRTDTQYF. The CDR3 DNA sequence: TGTGCCTGGAGACAGGGTCGCACAGATACGCAGTATTTT.

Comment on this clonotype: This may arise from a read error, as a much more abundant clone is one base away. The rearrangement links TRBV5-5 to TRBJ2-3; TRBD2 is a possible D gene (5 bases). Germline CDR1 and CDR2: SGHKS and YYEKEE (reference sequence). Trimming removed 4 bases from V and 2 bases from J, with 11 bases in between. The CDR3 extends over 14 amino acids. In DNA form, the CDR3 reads TGTGCCAGCAGCCTAATAGCGACCACAGATACGCAGTATTTT. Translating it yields CASSLIATTDTQYF.

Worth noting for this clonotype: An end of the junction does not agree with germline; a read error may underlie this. For the CDR3, the DNA is TGTGCCAGCAGTGAGCCGGGACAGGGGGGCTACGTGCAGTACTTC. Protein sequence: CASSEPGQGGYVQYF. This sequence joins TRBV28 and TRBJ2-7, with 11 bases lining up with TRBD1. There are 15 residues in the CDR3. Looked up from germline, CDR1 is MDHEN and CDR2 is SYDVKM. Filled out from reference TRBV28 and TRBJ2-7, the complete variable domain reads DVKVTQSSRYLVKRTGEKVFLECVQDMDHENMFWYRQDPGLGLRLIYFSYDVKMKEKGDIPEGYSVSREKKERFSLILESASTNQTSMYLCASSEPGQGGYVQYFGPGTRLTVT.

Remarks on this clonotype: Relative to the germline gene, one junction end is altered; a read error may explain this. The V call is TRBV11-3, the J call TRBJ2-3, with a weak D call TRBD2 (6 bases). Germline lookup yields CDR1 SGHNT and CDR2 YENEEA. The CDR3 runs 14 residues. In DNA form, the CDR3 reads TGTGCCAACAGCTTCAGGACTAACTCAGATACGCAGTATTTT. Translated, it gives CANSFRTNSDTQYF.

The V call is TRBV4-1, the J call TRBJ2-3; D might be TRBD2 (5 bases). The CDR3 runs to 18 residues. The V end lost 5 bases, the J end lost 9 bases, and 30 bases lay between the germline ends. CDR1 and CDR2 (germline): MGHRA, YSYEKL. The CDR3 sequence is CASSNPKRGVAGEGTQYF. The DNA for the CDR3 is TGCGCCAGCAGCAATCCAAAGCGCGGAGTAGCAGGAGAGGGCACGCAGTATTTT.

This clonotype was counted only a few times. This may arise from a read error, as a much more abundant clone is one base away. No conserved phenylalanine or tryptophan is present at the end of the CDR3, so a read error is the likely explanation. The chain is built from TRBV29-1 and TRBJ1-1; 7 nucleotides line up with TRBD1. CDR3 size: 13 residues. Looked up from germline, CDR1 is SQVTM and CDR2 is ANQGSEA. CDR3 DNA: TGCAGCGTGGAAGACAGGGTGGGCACTGAAGCTTTCCTT. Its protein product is CSVEDRVGTEAFL.

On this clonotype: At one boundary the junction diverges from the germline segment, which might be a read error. CDR3 in amino acids: CACSSNQGGYTF. The CDR3 nucleotides read TGCGCCTGCAGTTCCAACCAGGGTGGCTACACCTTC. The chain couples TRBV11-2 to TRBJ1-2, with a possible D match to TRBD1 (5 bases). This CDR3 is built from 12 residues. The V gene's germline CDR1 is SGHAT and CDR2 FQNNGV. Based on the CDR3 plus reference TRBV11-2 and TRBJ1-2, the full variable domain is EAGVAQSPRYKIIEKRQSVAFWCNPISGHATLYWYQQILGQGPKLLIQFQNNGVVDDSQLPKDRFSAERLKGVDSTLKIQPAKLEDSAVYLCACSSNQGGYTFGSGTRLTVV.

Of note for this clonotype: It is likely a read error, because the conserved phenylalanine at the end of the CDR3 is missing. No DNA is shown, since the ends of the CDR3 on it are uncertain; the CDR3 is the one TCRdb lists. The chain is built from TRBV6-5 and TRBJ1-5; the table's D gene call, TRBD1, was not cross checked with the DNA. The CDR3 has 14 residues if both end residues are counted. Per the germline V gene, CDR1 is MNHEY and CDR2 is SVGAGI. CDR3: CASRTDRGNQPRHS.

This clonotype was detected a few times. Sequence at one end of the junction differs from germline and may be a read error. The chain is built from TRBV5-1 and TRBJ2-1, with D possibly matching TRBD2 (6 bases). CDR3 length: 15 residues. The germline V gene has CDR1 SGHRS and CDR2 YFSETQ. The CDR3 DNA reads TGCGCCAACAGCTCCGGGAGTTTCTCCTACAATGAGCAGTTCTTC. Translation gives CANSSGSFSYNEQFF.

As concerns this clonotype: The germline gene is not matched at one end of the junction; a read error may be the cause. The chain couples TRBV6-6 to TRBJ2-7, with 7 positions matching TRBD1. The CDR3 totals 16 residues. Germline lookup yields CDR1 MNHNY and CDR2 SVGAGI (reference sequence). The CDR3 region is CVSSYSGQRSSYEQYF. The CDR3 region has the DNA TGTGTCAGCAGTTACTCGGGACAGAGGAGCTCCTACGAGCAATATTTC.

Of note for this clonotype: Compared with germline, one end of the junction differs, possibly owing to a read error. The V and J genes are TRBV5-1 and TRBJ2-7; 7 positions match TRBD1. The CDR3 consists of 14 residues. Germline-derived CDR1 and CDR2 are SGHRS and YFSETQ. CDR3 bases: TGCGCCAGCAACTTGGACAGGTTGGACTACGAGCAGTACTTC. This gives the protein CASNLDRLDYEQYF.